This T cell receptor (beta chain) was recovered during a study of identical twins. The study's findings and limits: Modelling approaches yielded underestimates of out-of-frame TCR alpha sharing between monozygotic twins. Beta out-of-frame sequences showed weaker excess twin sharing.

Trimming left V 0 bases short and J 1 base short, with 12 bases between. The length of the CDR3 is 15 residues. Germline values: CDR1 DFQATT, CDR2 SNEGSKA (reference sequence). TCRdb analysed the 5' RACE reads with MiXCR anew, one entry per CDR3 protein. The sample has roughly 230,000 distinct CDR3 sequences; roughly 8.7% are singletons. This clonotype was counted a few times. The antigen remains undetermined. These same data were also listed under a study on yellow fever vaccine responses in identical twins. From that study: Twins' vaccine T cell responses were reported to seem partly convergent and partly personalized.

The sample consisted of CD8+ T cells sorted from blood. J is TRBJ1-1 and V is TRBV20-1; D uncertain. The sequence was collected from a woman under 30 in good health. CDR3 loop: CSARDPLATNTEAFF. As DNA, the CDR3 is TGCAGTGCTAGAGATCCCCTGGCAACGAACACTGAAGCTTTCTTT.